Presented here are 19 T cell receptor beta chains from one specimen sequenced in a study of T-cell memory formation after mild COVID-19. TCRdb re-derived calls from the 5' RACE reads in MiXCR, one entry per CDR3 protein. The data show approximately 340,000 distinct CDR3 sequences, roughly 15% seen once. Sequenced input: PBMCs or a T cell subset sorted from them (not recorded which). The receptors derive from a man between 18 and 35 years old who had mild COVID-19 (a few samples of this study predate the infection). Cell type and time point are not known.

This rearrangement joins TRBV4-1 to TRBJ2-5; weak D call: TRBD2 (5 bases). Trimming left V 2 bases short and J 4 bases short, with 17 bases between. The CDR3 covers 16 residues. CDR1 and CDR2 from the germline V gene are MGHRA and YSYEKL. The CDR3 sequence is CASSQPPGGGGETQYF. In DNA, the CDR3 is TGCGCCAGCAGCCAACCGCCCGGTGGTGGAGGAGAGACCCAGTACTTC.

This chain uses TRBV5-1 with TRBJ2-3, with TRBD2 matching 13 bases. Germline loops: CDR1 SGHRS, CDR2 YFSETQ. This CDR3 is built from 15 residues. Trimming cost V 3 bases and J 5 bases; bases outside gene matches: 3. Written as DNA, the CDR3 is TGCGCCAGCAGCTGGGGGACTAGCGGGGAAGATACGCAGTATTTT. The encoded protein is CASSWGTSGEDTQYF.

At least ten counts were recorded for this clonotype. The V call is TRBV5-1, the J call TRBJ2-5; D remains unclear. There are 13 residues in the CDR3. V shed 5 bases and J shed 3 bases, with 11 bases lying between them. CDR1 and CDR2 (germline): SGHRS, YFSETQ. This chain's CDR3 is CASRSGWEETQYF. For the CDR3, the DNA is TGCGCCAGCAGATCGGGCTGGGAAGAGACCCAGTACTTC.

About this clonotype: At one end, the junction sequence differs from germline, possibly due to a read error. The CDR3 coding sequence is TGCGCCAGGCGGGCAAACTATGGCTACACCTTC. This encodes CARRANYGYTF. The chain links TRBV12-3 or TRBV12-4 to TRBJ1-2; D gene unclear. The CDR3 length is 11 residues.

The chain couples TRBV28 to TRBJ1-5; D gene ambiguous. CDR1 and CDR2 (germline): MDHEN, SYDVKM. This CDR3 has 10 residues. V shed 10 bases and J shed 6 bases, with 7 bases lying between them. CDR3 in DNA: TGTGCCACTGACGGTCAGCCCCAGCATTTT. It specifies CATDGQPQHF.

The chain recombines TRBV5-1 with TRBJ1-6; tentative D call: TRBD1 (5 bases). Deletions cut 0 bases from V and 10 bases from J, with 11 bases between. The CDR3 totals 14 residues. The germline gives CDR1 SGHRS, CDR2 YFSETQ. CDR3 in amino acids: CASSLGGSSSPLHF. The CDR3 DNA follows: TGCGCCAGCAGCTTGGGGGGGTCGTCCTCACCCCTCCACTTT.

This clonotype was counted a few times. The chain uses TRBV5-3 and TRBJ2-3; unclear D gene. TRBV5-3 is designated an ORF whose function remains uncertain. V dropped 5 bases and J dropped 2 bases, with 9 bases sitting between them. The CDR3 runs 13 residues. CDR3 residues: CARRVRHTDTQYF. CDR3 nucleotide sequence: TGTGCCAGAAGAGTAAGGCACACAGATACGCAGTATTTT.

The chain couples TRBV6-4 to TRBJ2-1; 10 bases match TRBD2. CDR3 size: 16 residues. The junction had 4 bases not matched to a gene; V was cut back by 0 bases and J by 5 bases. Germline V gene data show CDR1 as MRHNA and CDR2 as SNTAGT. The CDR3 DNA sequence: TGTGCCAGCAGTGACTCGTCTAGCGGGGGAAACAATGAGCAGTTCTTC. Protein: CASSDSSSGGNNEQFF.

This clonotype was counted many times. The chain recombines TRBV18 with TRBJ2-6; no reliable D call. The CDR3 extends over 15 amino acids. Germline loops: CDR1 KGHSH, CDR2 LQKENI. Trimming stripped 1 base from V and 2 bases from J, with 6 bases between. The CDR3 loop reads CASSPLGTGANVLTF. For the CDR3, the DNA is TGTGCCAGCTCACCACTGGGGACTGGGGCCAACGTCCTGACTTTC.

The chain has TRBV7-9 and TRBJ2-5; 8 nucleotides agree with TRBD1. Germline loops: CDR1 SEHNR, CDR2 FQNEAQ (reference sequence). The CDR3 contains 15 residues. V shed 5 bases and J 2 bases; nucleotides not matched to a gene: 7. In DNA form, the CDR3 reads TGTGCCAGCAGCATCGACTGGACAGGGCAAGAGACCCAGTACTTC. Translating gives CASSIDWTGQETQYF.

This clonotype was observed a handful of times. V usage is TRBV2 and J usage is TRBJ2-7; 8 nucleotides line up with TRBD1. CDR3 length: 15 residues. V shed 1 base and J 4 bases; nucleotides not matched to a gene: 6. Germline V gene data show CDR1 as SNHLY and CDR2 as FYNNEI. This CDR3 is CASSEVAGGLYEQYF. The CDR3, as DNA: TGTGCCAGCAGTGAAGTTGCAGGGGGCCTGTACGAGCAGTACTTC.

The chain carries TRBV4-1 and TRBJ2-3; 10 nucleotides match TRBD2. The V gene's germline CDR1 is MGHRA and CDR2 YSYEKL. This CDR3 contains 16 residues. J was trimmed by 2 bases and V by 3 bases; bases with no gene match: 5. The CDR3 nucleotides read TGCGCCAGCAGCCACCTACTAGCGGGGTACACAGATACGCAGTATTTT. It specifies CASSHLLAGYTDTQYF.

This clonotype was picked up a small number of times. The genes are TRBV7-2 and TRBJ2-5, with D hard to call. The CDR3 has 13 amino acids. Germline V gene lookup returns CDR1 SGHTA and CDR2 FQGNSA. Between the trimmed V and J ends, which lost 1 base and 5 bases, there was a span of 8 bases. CDR3 in DNA: TGTGCCAGCAGCTTAGATAAGCAGGAGACCCAGTACTTC. Protein sequence: CASSLDKQETQYF.

The chain links TRBV5-5 to TRBJ2-3; 9 nucleotides match TRBD2. This CDR3 has 16 residues. The ends lost 6 bases at V and 4 bases at J; junction bases unmatched: 12. Germline loops: CDR1 SGHKS, CDR2 YYEKEE (reference sequence). The CDR3 sequence: CASTLQGRGRADTQYF. The DNA for the CDR3 is TGTGCCAGCACCCTACAGGGCCGCGGGAGGGCAGATACGCAGTATTTT. The variable domain in full, completed from reference TRBV5-5 and TRBJ2-3, reads DAGVTQSPTHLIKTRGQQVTLRCSPISGHKSVSWYQQVLGQGPQFIFQYYEKEERGRGNFPDRFSARQFPNYSSELNVNALLLGDSALYLCASTLQGRGRADTQYFGPGTRLTVL.

This clonotype showed up just a few times. The chain has TRBV9 and TRBJ1-1; no clear D. V lost 0 bases to trimming and J lost 4 bases, with 10 bases between them. The germline V gene encodes CDR1 SGDLS and CDR2 YYNGEE. CDR3 length: 14 amino acids. The CDR3 sequence is CASSVATEGTEAFF. CDR3 coding DNA: TGTGCCAGCAGCGTAGCTACAGAGGGCACTGAAGCTTTCTTT.

This clonotype has only a few counts. V gene TRBV30 combines with J gene TRBJ2-1, with a possible D match to TRBD2 (7 bases). The CDR3 runs 16 residues. The ends were cut back, 3 bases at V and 4 bases at J, with 19 bases in the middle. Germline V gene sequence: CDR1 GTSNPN, CDR2 SVGIG (reference sequence). CDR3 in DNA: TGTGCCTGGAGCTTCGGGGGCAGCGGGGAGTACAATGAGCAGTTCTTC. It translates to CAWSFGGSGEYNEQFF. Looking up the rest from reference TRBV30 and TRBJ2-1 gives the full variable domain: SQTIHQWPATLVQPVGSPLSLECTVEGTSNPNLYWYRQAAGRGLQLLFYSVGIGQISSEVPQNLSASRPQDRQFILSSKKLLLSDSGFYLCAWSFGGSGEYNEQFFGPGTRLTVL.

This clonotype was seen a handful of times. This chain uses TRBV20-1 with TRBJ2-2; a weak D match, TRBD2 (5 bases). Germline loops: CDR1 DFQATT, CDR2 SNEGSKA (reference sequence). Trimming left V 4 bases short and J 7 bases short, with 10 bases between. This CDR3 spans 12 amino acids. CDR3 region: CSATGVGGELFF. The CDR3 DNA follows: TGCAGTGCTACCGGGGTCGGCGGGGAGCTGTTTTTT.

This clonotype was observed a few times. V is TRBV4-1 and J is TRBJ2-2; 9 positions agree with TRBD1. After removal of 3 bases from V and 3 bases from J, the junction contained 5 bases not matched to a gene. Germline V gene lookup returns CDR1 MGHRA and CDR2 YSYEKL. The CDR3 length is 16 residues. For the CDR3, the DNA is TGCGCCAGCAGCCACGATACAGGGGGCTACACCGGGGAGCTGTTTTTT. Translating gives CASSHDTGGYTGELFF.

This clonotype appeared a few times. V is TRBV21-1 and J is TRBJ1-5; TRBD1 is the table's D call and was not checked against the DNA. TRBV21-1 represents a pseudogene. This CDR3 has 17 amino acids. CDR3 nucleotides: TGTGCCAGCAGCAAGAGGTCCGGGCAGGGGGCTAATCAGCCCCAGCATTTT. It specifies CASSKRSGQGANQPQHF.